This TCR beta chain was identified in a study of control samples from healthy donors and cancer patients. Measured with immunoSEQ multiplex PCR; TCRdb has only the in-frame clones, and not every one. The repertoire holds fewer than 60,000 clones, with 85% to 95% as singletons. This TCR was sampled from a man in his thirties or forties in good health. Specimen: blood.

The CDR3 is CASSPRGTYYGYTF. The CDR3 coding sequence is TGTGCCAGCAGCCCACGCGGCACTTACTATGGCTACACCTTC. The V call is TRBV5-4, the J call TRBJ1-2, with no clear D. CDR1 and CDR2 from the germline V gene are SGHNT and YYREEE (reference sequence). V dropped 4 bases and J dropped 3 bases, with 13 bases sitting between them. The CDR3 is 14 amino acids.